These 12 T cell receptor beta chains share one sample of origin, sequenced in a study of shared clonotypes between healthy human individuals. The table came from immunoSEQ multiplex PCR; TCRdb's copy has only in-frame clones and leaves some out. The sample lists roughly 650,000 clones, around 97% occurring once. The sequencing sample was made of naive CD4+ T cells sorted from blood. Subset here: CD45RA+ positively selected. The receptors were gathered from a woman aged 30 to 39 in good health.

This chain connects TRBV28 to TRBJ2-5; D is possibly TRBD1 (6 bases). Trimming removed 5 bases at V and 3 bases at J, with 7 bases between. CDR3 length equals 12 residues. CDR1 is MDHEN and CDR2 is SYDVKM in the germline V gene. The CDR3 region has the DNA TGTGCCAGCAGTCACAGGGAAGAGACCCAGTACTTC. Protein sequence: CASSHREETQYF. Full variable domain (rest looked up from reference TRBV28 and TRBJ2-5): DVKVTQSSRYLVKRTGEKVFLECVQDMDHENMFWYRQDPGLGLRLIYFSYDVKMKEKGDIPEGYSVSREKKERFSLILESASTNQTSMYLCASSHREETQYFGPGTRLLVL.

The chain recombines TRBV6-1 with TRBJ1-5, with D tentatively TRBD1 (6 bases). There are 16 residues in the CDR3. Trimming took 4 bases from V and 0 from J, leaving 13 bases between them. Germline V CDR1 and CDR2: MNHNS, SASEGT. CDR3 sequence reads: CASSVLQGNSNQPQHF. CDR3 nucleotide sequence: TGTGCCAGCAGTGTTCTACAGGGAAATAGCAATCAGCCCCAGCATTTT.

This clone is a singleton in its sample. The V gene is TRBV28, the J gene TRBJ2-7; no reliable D call. Germline V CDR1 and CDR2: MDHEN, SYDVKM. The CDR3 runs to 12 residues. V was pared by 10 bases and J by 0 bases, with 10 bases between. The CDR3 loop is CATTTASYEQYF. DNA of the CDR3: TGTGCCACTACAACTGCCTCCTACGAGCAGTACTTC.

V gene TRBV6-5 combines with J gene TRBJ2-5; tentatively, D is TRBD1 or TRBD2 (5 bases each). The CDR3 sequence is 13 residues long. V was trimmed by 6 bases and J by 3 bases, leaving 11 bases between them. Germline V gives CDR1 MNHEY, CDR2 SVGAGI. The CDR3 sequence: CASSGTAEETQYF. Here the CDR3 DNA reads TGTGCCAGCAGCGGGACGGCTGAAGAGACCCAGTACTTC.

The chain has TRBV9 and TRBJ2-7, with D possibly being TRBD2 (5 bases). Germline loops: CDR1 SGDLS, CDR2 YYNGEE. The CDR3 sequence is 16 residues long. Trimming removed 0 bases at V and 6 bases at J, with 19 bases between. Here the CDR3 reads CASSVENMGAPTEQYF. For the CDR3, the DNA is TGTGCCAGCAGCGTAGAGAATATGGGAGCTCCTACCGAGCAGTACTTC. Together with reference TRBV9 and TRBJ2-7, the CDR3 gives the full variable domain: DSGVTQTPKHLITATGQRVTLRCSPRSGDLSVYWYQQSLDQGLQFLIQYYNGEERAKGNILERFSAQQFPDLHSELNLSSLELGDSALYFCASSVENMGAPTEQYFGPGTRLTVT.

The chain employs TRBV7-9 and TRBJ2-1; possibly TRBD2 for D (5 bases). The V gene lost 5 bases and the J gene lost 9 bases, with 11 bases spanning the gap. The CDR3 is 12 residues long. CDR1 and CDR2 from the germline V gene are SEHNR and FQNEAQ (reference sequence). As DNA, the CDR3 is TGTGCCAGCAGCCCCACGGCGGGTGAGCAGTTCTTC. It yields the protein CASSPTAGEQFF. The variable domain in full, with the rest retrieved from reference TRBV7-9 and TRBJ2-1, is DTGVSQNPRHKITKRGQNVTFRCDPISEHNRLYWYRQTLGQGPEFLTYFQNEAQLEKSRLLSDRFSAERPKGSFSTLEIQRTEQGDSAMYLCASSPTAGEQFFGPGTRLTVL.

The rearrangement uses TRBV19 and TRBJ1-2, with D possibly being TRBD1 (5 bases). This CDR3 is built from 15 residues. The germline V gene has CDR1 LNHDA and CDR2 SQIVND (reference sequence). The germline V and J ends were trimmed by 3 bases and 7 bases, with 18 bases remaining between them. Here the CDR3 DNA reads TGTGCCAGTAGTATTGTTCAGGGTAAAAGGGCTGGCTACACCTTC. It codes for CASSIVQGKRAGYTF. The full variable domain, with the rest looked up from reference TRBV19 and TRBJ1-2, is DGGITQSPKYLFRKEGQNVTLSCEQNLNHDAMYWYRQDPGQGLRLIYYSQIVNDFQKGDIAEGYSVSREKKESFPLTVTSAQKNPTAFYLCASSIVQGKRAGYTFGSGTRLTVV.

The V and J genes are TRBV30 and TRBJ2-5; D perhaps matches TRBD2 (6 bases). This CDR3 region has 14 residues. Trimming pared 5 bases from V and 1 base from J, leaving 14 bases between. CDR1 and CDR2 (germline): GTSNPN, SVGIG (reference sequence). The CDR3 here is CAWGGFGAQETQYF. The CDR3 region has the DNA TGTGCCTGGGGGGGGTTTGGGGCCCAAGAGACCCAGTACTTC.

The sample holds one count of this clone. The chain employs TRBV7-9 and TRBJ2-7; D uncertain. Trimming removed 1 base from V and 4 bases from J, with 8 bases in between. This CDR3 spans 13 amino acids. Germline CDR1 reads SEHNR; CDR2 reads FQNEAQ (reference sequence). CDR3 amino acids: CASSLDEEYEQYF. For the CDR3, the DNA is TGTGCCAGCAGCTTAGACGAGGAATACGAGCAGTACTTC.

The CDR3 DNA is TGTGCCAGTGGAAGCACAGGGGCAAAAAACATTCAGTACTTC. Translation: CASGSTGAKNIQYF. The chain combines TRBV19 with TRBJ2-4; 7 nucleotides line up with TRBD1. The J segment lost 4 bases and the V segment lost 8 bases, leaving 8 bases of the junction unmatched. Per the germline V gene, CDR1 is LNHDA and CDR2 is SQIVND (reference sequence). The CDR3 is 14 amino acids.

The chain recombines TRBV28 with TRBJ1-1, with TRBD1 as a possible D gene (6 bases). Germline V gene lookup returns CDR1 MDHEN and CDR2 SYDVKM. CDR3 length: 18 amino acids. V was shortened by 3 bases and J by 2 bases, with 22 bases between the two germline ends. CDR3 nucleotides: TGTGCCAGCAGTTTTCTGGGGGGTTGGGGACAAAAAAACACTGAAGCTTTCTTT. The encoded protein is CASSFLGGWGQKNTEAFF.

J is TRBJ2-5 and V is TRBV13; TRBD1 might be the D (5 bases). The assigned J gene may be wrong: the sequence end matches TRBJ2-7 better. This CDR3 is 16 amino acids long. Germline V lookup: CDR1 PRHDT, CDR2 FYEKMQ (reference sequence). The CDR3 region is CASSLGSLGRAGEQYF. The CDR3 bases are TGTGCCAGCAGCTTAGGGTCCCTGGGCAGGGCAGGCGAGCAGTACTTC.